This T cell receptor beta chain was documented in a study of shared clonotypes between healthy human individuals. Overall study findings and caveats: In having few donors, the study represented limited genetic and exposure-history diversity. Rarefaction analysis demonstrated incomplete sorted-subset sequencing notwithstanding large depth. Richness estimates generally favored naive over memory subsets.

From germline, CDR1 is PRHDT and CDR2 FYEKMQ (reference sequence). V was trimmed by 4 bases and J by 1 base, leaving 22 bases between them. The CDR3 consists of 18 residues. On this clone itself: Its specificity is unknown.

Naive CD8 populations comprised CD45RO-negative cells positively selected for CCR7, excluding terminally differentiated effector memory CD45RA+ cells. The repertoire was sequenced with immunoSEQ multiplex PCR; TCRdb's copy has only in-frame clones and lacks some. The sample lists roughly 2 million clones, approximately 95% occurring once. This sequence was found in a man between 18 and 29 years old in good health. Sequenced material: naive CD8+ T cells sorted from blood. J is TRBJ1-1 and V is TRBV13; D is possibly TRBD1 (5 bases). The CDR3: CASSSPLSSGLWNTEAFF. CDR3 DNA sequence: TGTGCCAGCAGCTCCCCGCTTAGCTCGGGGCTGTGGAACACTGAAGCTTTCTTT.